This T cell receptor beta chain was profiled in a study of shared clonotypes between healthy human individuals. The table came from immunoSEQ multiplex PCR; TCRdb's copy has only in-frame clones and leaves some out. The data contain millions of clones, about 95% of them singletons. Germline V gene data show CDR1 as SGHRS and CDR2 as YFSETQ. V lost 2 bases and J lost 2; bases outside the gene matches: 6. This CDR3 has 15 residues. CD45RO negativity and positive selection for CCR7 defined naive CD8 cells, a population that excluded terminally differentiated effector memory CD45RA+ cells. This chain links TRBV5-1 with TRBJ1-1, with 7 bases lining up with TRBD1. Sequencing was performed on naive CD8+ T cells sorted from blood. The sequence derives from a man aged 18 to 29 in good health. CDR3 in DNA: TGCGCCAGCAGCTTCACTTGGGACAGCAACACTGAAGCTTTCTTT. Its protein is CASSFTWDSNTEAFF.